This T cell receptor beta chain was identified in a study of response to subunit inactivated influenza vaccine. TCRdb re-called the RT-PCR reads with MiXCR, one entry per CDR3 protein. Counted here are around 580,000 distinct CDR3 sequences, 12% occurring once; the ten biggest clones make up approximately 10%. Broader study findings: Each seasonal flu vaccination may recruit only limited new T cells, authors suggested.

The table lists this clonotype with a few counts. Antigen: not known. Germline assignment: CDR1 SGHTA and CDR2 FQGNSA. This CDR3 is built from 14 residues. Trimming at V came to 5 bases and at J to 7 bases, leaving 9 bases not matched to a gene. This TCR was recovered from a middle-aged man who received an inactivated influenza vaccine. This material consisted of PBMCs from blood, taken on the day of vaccination. The chain couples TRBV7-2 to TRBJ1-2, with TRBD1 identical over 8 bases. This CDR3 reads CASSNDRGRGGYTF. The CDR3 DNA reads as TGTGCCAGCAGCAACGACAGGGGACGGGGTGGCTACACCTTC.